This T cell receptor beta chain was profiled in a study of blood T cell repertoires in COVID-19. Repertoires were generated with immunoSEQ multiplex PCR, while TCRdb's copy carries only in-frame clones and drops some. The repertoire holds 45,000 to 60,000 clones, approximately 84% seen once, with over 2% in the top ten. Germline V CDR1 and CDR2: MDHEN, SYDVKM. The CDR3 consists of 16 residues. V gave up 4 bases and J gave up 3 bases; unmatched junction bases: 12. The chain has TRBV28 and TRBJ2-7; TRBD1 agrees at 7 bases. The origin of this receptor is a man aged 50 to 59 with acute or convalescent COVID-19. The source material was peripheral blood. CDR3 DNA sequence: TGTGCCAGCAGTTCAGGTTTTACAGGGGATAGCTACGAGCAGTACTTC. Translating gives CASSSGFTGDSYEQYF.